The 5 T cell receptor beta chains below come from one sample, sequenced in a study of cytomegalovirus exposure and HLA in healthy donors. The table came from immunoSEQ multiplex PCR; TCRdb's copy has only in-frame clones and leaves some out. The table includes fewer than 90,000 clones, roughly 94% detected once. Sequenced: PBMCs. These receptors were collected from a woman younger than 35 in good health and CMV-seropositive.

This chain connects TRBV5-6 to TRBJ1-1; D gene unclear. This CDR3 comprises 13 residues. Germline lookup yields CDR1 SGHDT and CDR2 YYEEEE. The germline V and J ends were trimmed by 0 bases and 7 bases, with 10 bases remaining between them. Here the CDR3 DNA reads TGTGCCAGCAGCTTGGGGCAGGCCAATGAAGCTTTCTTT. It specifies CASSLGQANEAFF.

This chain connects TRBV9 to TRBJ2-5; 11 bases match TRBD1. Trimming at V came to 2 bases and at J to 5 bases, leaving 5 bases not matched to a gene. CDR1 SGDLS and CDR2 YYNGEE come from the germline V gene. This CDR3 region has 15 residues. Written as DNA, the CDR3 is TGTGCCAGCAGCGTTGGGACAGGGGGGCACGAGACCCAGTACTTC. This codes for CASSVGTGGHETQYF.

CDR3 protein: CASSLARNTIYF. The CDR3 DNA is TGTGCCAGCAGCTTGGCAAGAAACACCATATATTTT. This chain joins TRBV5-6 and TRBJ1-3; D is undetermined. V lost 0 bases and J lost 5, with 3 bases in between. This CDR3 contains 12 residues. Per germline, CDR1 SGHDT and CDR2 YYEEEE.

The gene calls are TRBV19 and TRBJ2-7, with no clear D. With 4 bases removed from V and 1 base from J, the gap between germline ends came to 8 bases. CDR3 length: 13 residues. Germline V gives CDR1 LNHDA, CDR2 SQIVND (reference sequence). The DNA of the CDR3 is TGTGCCAGTAGTAATTACAGATCCTACGAGCAGTACTTC. Its protein is CASSNYRSYEQYF.

The V gene is TRBV5-6, the J gene TRBJ2-1; D possibly corresponds to TRBD2 (6 bases). The CDR3 extends over 16 amino acids. Trimming removed 0 bases from V and 9 bases from J, with 19 bases in between. Germline CDR1 and CDR2: SGHDT and YYEEEE. CDR3 nucleotide sequence: TGTGCCAGCAGCTTGGTTTTGCCTAGCGAGTTCGGTGAGCAGTTCTTC. It codes for CASSLVLPSEFGEQFF.